Below are 5 T cell receptor beta chains sequenced from a single sample in a study of T-cell memory formation after mild COVID-19. TCRdb reprocessed the 5' RACE reads via MiXCR and lists one record per CDR3 protein. The sample has some 120,000 distinct CDR3 sequences, over 15% seen once. Sequencing was performed on PBMCs or a T cell subset sorted from them (not recorded which). The receptors were gathered from a young man who had mild COVID-19 (a few samples of this study predate the infection). Cell type and time point are not known.

The sample holds a few counts of this clonotype. The chain links TRBV24-1 to TRBJ2-3; TRBD2 matches at 9 bases. V shed 7 bases and J 0 bases; nucleotides not matched to a gene: 1. The CDR3 length is 14 residues. Germline lookup yields CDR1 KGHDR and CDR2 SFDVKD. The CDR3 region has the DNA TGTGCCACCAGCCTAGCGGGGAGCACAGATACGCAGTATTTT. Translated, it gives CATSLAGSTDTQYF.

The chain is built from TRBV7-9 and TRBJ1-1; no clear D gene. Germline V lookup: CDR1 SEHNR, CDR2 FQNEAQ (reference sequence). The CDR3 loop spans 10 amino acids. Trimming removed 5 bases at V and 12 bases at J, with 10 bases between. The CDR3 region is CASSLGLPFF. The CDR3 nucleotides read TGTGCCAGCAGCCTGGGCCTCCCTTTCTTT. The whole variable domain, remainder taken from reference TRBV7-9 and TRBJ1-1, is DTGVSQNPRHKITKRGQNVTFRCDPISEHNRLYWYRQTLGQGPEFLTYFQNEAQLEKSRLLSDRFSAERPKGSFSTLEIQRTEQGDSAMYLCASSLGLPFFGQGTRLTVV.

This clonotype was found a few times. This chain connects TRBV6-6 to TRBJ1-2; 9 bases match TRBD1. The CDR3 spans 16 residues. Germline CDR1 is MNHNY and CDR2 is SVGAGI (reference sequence). The J segment lost 7 bases and the V segment lost 2 bases, leaving 11 bases of the junction unmatched. This CDR3 reads CASSYRTQGALSGYTF. CDR3 sequence (DNA): TGTGCCAGCAGTTACCGAACACAGGGGGCGCTGAGTGGCTACACCTTC.

This clonotype was seen a few times. V and J are TRBV28 and TRBJ2-7, with D perhaps being TRBD1 or TRBD2 (6 bases each). The germline V and J ends were trimmed by 3 bases and 7 bases, with 10 bases remaining between them. The CDR3 is 12 amino acids. Germline V gives CDR1 MDHEN, CDR2 SYDVKM. The CDR3 loop reads CASSFRGAEQYV. The CDR3 DNA reads as TGTGCCAGCAGTTTTAGGGGGGCAGAGCAGTACGTC.

This chain joins TRBV6-5 and TRBJ1-2; a weak D match, TRBD1 (5 bases). V lost 5 bases to trimming and J lost 0 bases, with 19 bases between them. The CDR3 covers 17 residues. Per the germline V gene, CDR1 is MNHEY and CDR2 is SVGAGI. The CDR3 region has the DNA TGTGCCAGCAGTCCTCAGACAGTCCCCGAAGCTAACTATGGCTACACCTTC. Protein: CASSPQTVPEANYGYTF.